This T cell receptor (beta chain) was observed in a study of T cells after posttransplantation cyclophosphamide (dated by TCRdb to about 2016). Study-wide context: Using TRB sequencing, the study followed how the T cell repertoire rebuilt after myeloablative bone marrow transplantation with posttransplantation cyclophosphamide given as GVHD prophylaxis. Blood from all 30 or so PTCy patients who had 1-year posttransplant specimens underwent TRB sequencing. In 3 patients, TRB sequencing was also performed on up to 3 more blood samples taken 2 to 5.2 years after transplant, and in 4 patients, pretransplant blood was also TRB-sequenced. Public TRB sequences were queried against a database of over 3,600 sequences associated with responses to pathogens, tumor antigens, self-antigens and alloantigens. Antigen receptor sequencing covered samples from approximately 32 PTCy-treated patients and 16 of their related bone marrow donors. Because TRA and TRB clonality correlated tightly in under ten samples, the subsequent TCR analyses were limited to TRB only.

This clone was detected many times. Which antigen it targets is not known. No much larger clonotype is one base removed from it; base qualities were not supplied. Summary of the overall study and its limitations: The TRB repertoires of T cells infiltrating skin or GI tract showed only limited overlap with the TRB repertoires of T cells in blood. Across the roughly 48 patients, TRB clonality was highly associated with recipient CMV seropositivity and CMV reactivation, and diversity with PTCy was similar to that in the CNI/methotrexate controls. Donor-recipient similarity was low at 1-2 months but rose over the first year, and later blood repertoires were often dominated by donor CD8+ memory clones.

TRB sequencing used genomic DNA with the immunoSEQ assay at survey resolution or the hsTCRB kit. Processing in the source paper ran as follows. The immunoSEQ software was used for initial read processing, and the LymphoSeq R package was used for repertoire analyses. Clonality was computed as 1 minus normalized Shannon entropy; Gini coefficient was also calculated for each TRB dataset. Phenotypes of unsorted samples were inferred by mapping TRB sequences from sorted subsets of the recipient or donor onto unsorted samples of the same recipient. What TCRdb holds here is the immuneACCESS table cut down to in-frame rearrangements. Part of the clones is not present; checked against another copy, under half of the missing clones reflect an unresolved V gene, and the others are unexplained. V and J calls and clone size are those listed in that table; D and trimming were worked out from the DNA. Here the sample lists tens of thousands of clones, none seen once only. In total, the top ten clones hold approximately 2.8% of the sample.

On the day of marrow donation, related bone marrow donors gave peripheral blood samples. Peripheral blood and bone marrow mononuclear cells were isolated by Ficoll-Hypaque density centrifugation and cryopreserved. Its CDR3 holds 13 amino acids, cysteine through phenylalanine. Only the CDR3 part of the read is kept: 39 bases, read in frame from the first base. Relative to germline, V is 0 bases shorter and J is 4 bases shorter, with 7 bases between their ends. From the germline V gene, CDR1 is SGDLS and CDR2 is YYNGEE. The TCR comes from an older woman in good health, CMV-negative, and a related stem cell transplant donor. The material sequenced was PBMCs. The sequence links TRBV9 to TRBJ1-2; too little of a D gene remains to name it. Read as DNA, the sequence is TGTGCCAGCAGCGTAGACAGAGCCTATGGCTACACCTTC. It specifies CASSVDRAYGYTF.